Presented here are 28 T cell receptor beta chains from one specimen sequenced in a study of blood T cell repertoires in COVID-19. This table comes from immunoSEQ multiplex PCR, and its TCRdb copy is limited to in-frame clones, with some not included. The sample carries approximately 500,000 clones, 89% recorded once. The specimen was peripheral blood. These TCRs come from a young man with COVID-19, enrolled during active disease.

This chain uses TRBV15 with TRBJ1-6; possibly TRBD1 for D (6 bases). The CDR3 contains 16 residues. Between the trimmed V and J ends, which lost 6 bases and 0 bases, there was a span of 12 bases. From germline, CDR1 is LNHNV and CDR2 YYDKDF (reference sequence). This chain's CDR3 is CATRARGSSYNSPLHF. Written as DNA, the CDR3 is TGTGCCACCAGGGCCAGGGGCTCCTCCTATAATTCACCCCTCCACTTT.

The chain joins TRBV9 to TRBJ2-1, with 7 positions matching TRBD2. CDR1 is SGDLS, CDR2 YYNGEE, per germline. The CDR3 covers 15 residues. Trimming cost V 0 bases and J 3 bases; bases outside gene matches: 3. In DNA form, the CDR3 reads TGTGCCAGCAGCGTAGCCCGGGGGGACTACAATGAGCAGTTCTTC. Translated, it gives CASSVARGDYNEQFF. Based on the CDR3 plus reference TRBV9 and TRBJ2-1, the full variable domain is DSGVTQTPKHLITATGQRVTLRCSPRSGDLSVYWYQQSLDQGLQFLIQYYNGEERAKGNILERFSAQQFPDLHSELNLSSLELGDSALYFCASSVARGDYNEQFFGPGTRLTVL.

The chain is built from TRBV7-9 and TRBJ1-5; D not certain. The V end lost 1 base, the J end lost 9 bases, and 10 bases lay between the germline ends. The CDR3 loop spans 13 amino acids. Per germline, CDR1 SEHNR and CDR2 FQNEAQ (reference sequence). CDR3 region: CASSLDRGAPQHF. The DNA for the CDR3 is TGTGCCAGCAGCTTAGATCGGGGTGCGCCCCAGCATTTT.

The chain has TRBV18 and TRBJ1-1; 9 bases align to TRBD1. The CDR3 runs to 15 residues. Germline trimming cut 3 bases from V and 0 bases from J; bases unmatched to any gene: 2. CDR1 and CDR2 (germline): KGHSH, LQKENI. CDR3 region: CASSPTGGLNTEAFF. The CDR3 DNA follows: TGTGCCAGCTCACCGACAGGGGGATTGAACACTGAAGCTTTCTTT.

This chain links TRBV5-1 with TRBJ2-7, with unresolved D. Trimming pared 4 bases from V and 3 bases from J, leaving 20 bases between. Germline assignment: CDR1 SGHRS and CDR2 YFSETQ. The CDR3 extends over 16 amino acids. The CDR3 protein is CASSQASWIESYEQYF. The CDR3 bases are TGCGCCAGCAGCCAAGCGTCATGGATCGAAAGCTACGAGCAGTACTTC.

This chain's CDR3 is CASSPQSLAGDNEQFF. The CDR3 nucleotides read TGTGCCAGCTCACCACAAAGCCTAGCGGGGGACAATGAGCAGTTCTTC. The genes are TRBV18 and TRBJ2-1; 10 bases fit TRBD2. Per germline, CDR1 KGHSH and CDR2 LQKENI. The CDR3 is 16 amino acids. Trimming cost V 1 base and J 5 bases; bases outside gene matches: 5.

The chain employs TRBV6-5 and TRBJ2-7; 9 bases map to TRBD1. CDR1 and CDR2 from the germline V gene are MNHEY and SVGAGI. The CDR3 contains 13 residues. The V segment lost 4 bases and the J segment 2 bases; nucleotides outside the gene matches: 0. The CDR3 spells CASSWDRAYEQYF. The CDR3 region has the DNA TGTGCCAGCAGTTGGGACAGGGCCTACGAGCAGTACTTC.

The chain couples TRBV25-1 to TRBJ2-7; TRBD2 matches 9 bases. V shed 4 bases, J shed 3 bases, and the junction held 1 base outside the gene matches. The V gene's germline CDR1 is MGHDK and CDR2 SYGVNS. The CDR3 runs to 13 residues. The CDR3 protein is CASSGLADYEQYF. The CDR3 bases are TGTGCCAGCAGTGGACTAGCGGACTACGAGCAGTACTTC.

The V call is TRBV7-9, the J call TRBJ1-3; no clear D. V gave up 5 bases and J gave up 1 base, with 15 bases separating them. The CDR3 consists of 16 residues. Germline CDR1 is SEHNR and CDR2 is FQNEAQ (reference sequence). CDR3 sequence: CASSPRVPPSGNTIYF. Written as DNA, the CDR3 is TGTGCCAGCAGCCCGAGGGTGCCCCCTTCTGGAAACACCATATATTTT.

This clone has only a few counts. The chain joins TRBV30 to TRBJ1-1, with D maybe TRBD1 (6 bases). Trimming removed 3 bases at V and 6 bases at J, with 17 bases between. CDR3 length: 14 amino acids. Germline CDR1 is GTSNPN and CDR2 is SVGIG (reference sequence). CDR3 nucleotides: TGTGCCTGGAGCAAAAAAACAGGGCCGGCTGAAGCTTTCTTT. Translation gives CAWSKKTGPAEAFF.

Comment on this clone: The same CDR3 is also encoded by other DNA sequences in this sample. V usage is TRBV12-3 or TRBV12-4 and J usage is TRBJ2-1; D remains unclear. The CDR3 is made up of 11 amino acids. Trimming removed 6 bases at V and 3 bases at J, with 3 bases between. In DNA, the CDR3 is TGTGCCAGCAGCCTCTACAATGAGCAGTTCTTC. This gives the protein CASSLYNEQFF.

This sequence joins TRBV6-5 and TRBJ2-7, with D perhaps TRBD2 (5 bases). CDR1 and CDR2 (germline): MNHEY, SVGAGI. Trimming removed 5 bases from V and 5 bases from J, with 19 bases in between. CDR3 size: 15 residues. The CDR3 loop reads CASSPGRGSVNEQYF. The CDR3 coding sequence is TGTGCCAGCAGTCCCGGTCGAGGGTCGGTGAACGAGCAGTACTTC.

This clone has only a few counts. J is TRBJ2-2 and V is TRBV7-9; 7 bases fit TRBD2. CDR1 SEHNR and CDR2 FQNEAQ come from the germline V gene (reference sequence). The junction had 12 bases not matched to a gene; V was cut back by 5 bases and J by 6 bases. The CDR3 sequence is 16 residues long. CDR3 residues: CASSPIRREKAGELFF. The CDR3, as DNA: TGTGCCAGCAGCCCCATTAGGCGGGAGAAGGCCGGGGAGCTGTTTTTT.

The rearrangement uses TRBV3-1 (or the pseudogene TRBV3-2) and TRBJ2-1, with 14 bases matching TRBD2. The length of the CDR3 is 16 residues. The ends lost 6 bases at V and 6 bases at J; junction bases unmatched: 7. CDR1 and CDR2 from the germline V gene are LGHDT and YNNKEL (reference sequence). The CDR3 loop reads CASSLTSGGASNEQFF. The CDR3, as DNA: TGTGCCAGCAGTTTGACTAGCGGGGGGGCCTCCAATGAGCAGTTCTTC.

The chain has TRBV11-3 and TRBJ2-1, with TRBD2 identical over 13 bases. In germline, CDR1 is SGHNT, CDR2 YENEEA. V was pared by 5 bases and J by 6 bases, with 10 bases of the junction left unmatched. The length of the CDR3 is 17 residues. For the CDR3, the DNA is TGTGCCAGCAGCCTCCCCCCGGGACTAGCGGGGAGCAATGAGCAGTTCTTC. This translates into CASSLPPGLAGSNEQFF.

The V and J genes are TRBV5-8 and TRBJ1-1, with 9 bases matching TRBD1. Germline loops: CDR1 SGHTS, CDR2 YDEGEE. V lost 4 bases and J lost 5; bases outside the gene matches: 15. The CDR3 runs 17 residues. The CDR3 DNA sequence: TGTGCCAGCAGCAAACTCCCCTGGGACAGGGAGGGGACTGAAGCTTTCTTT. It yields the protein CASSKLPWDREGTEAFF.

This clone was counted once. V usage is TRBV5-1 and J usage is TRBJ2-1; 7 bases map to TRBD2. This CDR3 contains 15 residues. The germline gives CDR1 SGHRS, CDR2 YFSETQ. The V gene end was trimmed by 0 bases and the J gene end by 5 bases; junction bases not matched to a gene: 5. The CDR3 is CASSLGRGGDNEQFF. The CDR3 DNA sequence: TGCGCCAGCAGCTTGGGTCGGGGAGGGGACAATGAGCAGTTCTTC.

This sequence joins TRBV2 and TRBJ2-7, with a weak D call TRBD1 (5 bases). Trimming stripped 6 bases from V and 0 bases from J, with 12 bases between. Germline V gene sequence: CDR1 SNHLY, CDR2 FYNNEI. The CDR3 is 14 residues long. Here the CDR3 DNA reads TGTGCCAGCAGACCCAGGGTCCTCTCCTACGAGCAGTACTTC. It yields the protein CASRPRVLSYEQYF.

This clone was recorded only once. The chain has TRBV2 and TRBJ2-7; 8 nucleotides line up with TRBD1. Germline V gives CDR1 SNHLY, CDR2 FYNNEI. With V trimmed by 5 bases and J by 0 bases, 3 bases remained unmatched. The CDR3 is 14 amino acids. The CDR3 protein is CASSRTGSSYEQYF. The CDR3 coding sequence is TGTGCCAGCAGTAGGACAGGGAGCTCCTACGAGCAGTACTTC.

The rearrangement uses TRBV6-5 and TRBJ2-7; D perhaps matches TRBD1 (6 bases). This CDR3 contains 15 residues. Germline assignment: CDR1 MNHEY and CDR2 SVGAGI. Trimming removed 5 bases from V and 4 bases from J, with 18 bases in between. CDR3 region: CASSRQASHLYEQYF. CDR3 nucleotide sequence: TGTGCCAGCAGTAGACAGGCATCCCACCTATACGAGCAGTACTTC.

The genes are TRBV2 and TRBJ2-1, with 11 bases matching TRBD2. CDR3 size: 15 residues. V dropped 6 bases and J dropped 3; count of bases not matched to a gene: 4. From germline, CDR1 is SNHLY and CDR2 FYNNEI. The CDR3 coding sequence is TGTGCCAGCAGCTTAGCGGGAGGGATCTACAATGAGCAGTTCTTC. Protein: CASSLAGGIYNEQFF.

J is TRBJ2-3 and V is TRBV25-1, with TRBD1 matching 9 bases. With 6 bases clipped from V and 3 bases from J, the junction kept 7 bases outside the gene matches. Looked up from germline, CDR1 is MGHDK and CDR2 is SYGVNS. The CDR3 totals 15 residues. CDR3: CASSNGGQGTDTQYF. Here the CDR3 DNA reads TGTGCCAGCAGCAACGGGGGACAGGGTACAGATACGCAGTATTTT.

This chain links TRBV30 with TRBJ1-5; D may be TRBD1 (5 bases). The V end was cut by 2 bases, the J end by 0 bases, with 14 bases between. Germline CDR1 GTSNPN, CDR2 SVGIG (reference sequence). CDR3 size: 16 residues. The CDR3 DNA reads as TGTGCCTGGAGTCAGGAGGGGAGGCTTAGCAATCAGCCCCAGCATTTT. This codes for CAWSQEGRLSNQPQHF.

Only a few counts were recorded for this clone. The chain uses TRBV19 and TRBJ2-3; 8 bases are a match to TRBD1. The CDR3 contains 15 residues. The V and J ends lost 3 bases and 0 bases, in that order; junction bases with no gene match: 2. CDR1 and CDR2 from the germline V gene are LNHDA and SQIVND (reference sequence). The CDR3 protein is CASSMGDRSTDTQYF. The CDR3 DNA is TGTGCCAGTAGTATGGGGGACAGGAGCACAGATACGCAGTATTTT. Based on the CDR3 plus reference TRBV19 and TRBJ2-3, the full variable domain is DGGITQSPKYLFRKEGQNVTLSCEQNLNHDAMYWYRQDPGQGLRLIYYSQIVNDFQKGDIAEGYSVSREKKESFPLTVTSAQKNPTAFYLCASSMGDRSTDTQYFGPGTRLTVL.

The rearrangement joins TRBV6-5 to TRBJ1-1, with D possibly matching TRBD1 (5 bases). Germline assignment: CDR1 MNHEY and CDR2 SVGAGI. V was shortened by 5 bases and J by 7 bases, with 11 bases between the two germline ends. The CDR3 loop spans 12 amino acids. The CDR3 DNA reads TGTGCCAGCAGTCAGGGCCACAGTGAAGCTTTCTTT. Translating it yields CASSQGHSEAFF.

This chain links TRBV7-8 with TRBJ2-5; 10 bases map to TRBD2. This CDR3 is 17 amino acids long. Germline trimming cut 2 bases from V and 2 bases from J; bases unmatched to any gene: 8. CDR1 and CDR2 (germline): SGHVS, FQNEAQ. The CDR3 loop is CASSLLRASGGQETQYF. DNA for the CDR3: TGTGCCAGCAGCTTATTGAGGGCTAGCGGGGGACAAGAGACCCAGTACTTC.

The rearrangement joins TRBV7-6 to TRBJ2-6, with a possible D match to TRBD2 (7 bases). The CDR3 consists of 15 residues. From germline, CDR1 is SGHVS and CDR2 FNYEAQ. V lost 5 bases to trimming and J lost 4 bases, with 12 bases between them. The CDR3 sequence is CASSAGAAGANVLTF. Here the CDR3 DNA reads TGTGCCAGCAGCGCGGGGGCTGCCGGGGCCAACGTCCTGACTTTC.

The V gene is TRBV4-2, the J gene TRBJ2-1; D might be TRBD1 (8 bases). This CDR3 contains 16 residues. V was cut by 4 bases and J by 4 bases, with 17 bases left in between. Germline CDR1 LGHNA, CDR2 YNFKEQ. The CDR3 region has the DNA TGTGCCAGCAGCCGGACCACAGGGGGGGTTTACAATGAGCAGTTCTTC. This gives the protein CASSRTTGGVYNEQFF.